The rows below give T cell receptor beta chains drawn from one sample of a study of cytotoxic CD8 clonotypes in ibrutinib-treated CLL. The data were produced by immunoSEQ multiplex PCR, yet TCRdb's version contains in-frame clones alone and is incomplete. The repertoire includes over 45,000 clones, around 60% of them detected once, and around 21% sits in the top ten. The material was PBMCs, obtained after 24 months of ibrutinib treatment. These receptors were taken from a human donor with chronic lymphocytic leukemia. Each CDR3 is given with its conserved first and last residue. A D gene is named only where the DNA matches it firmly. Clone size is shown for a subset of rows, as once, few, many or a class of expanded clone.

clone_size | j_call | v_call | d_call | cdr3_nt | cdr3_aa
few | TRBJ2-2 | TRBV7-7 | TRBD2 | TGTGCCAGCAGCTTATATCCGGGACTAGTGCCCGGGGAGCTGTTTTTT | CASSLYPGLVPGELFF
NA | TRBJ1-5 | TRBV28 | NA | TGTGCCAGCAGCCCAGGGATCCCCAATCAGCCCCAGCATTTT | CASSPGIPNQPQHF
few | TRBJ2-5 | TRBV5-1 | NA | TGCGCCAGCAGCTTGGGCCCAGGGGAGGCCCAGTACTTC | CASSLGPGEAQYF
NA | TRBJ1-6 | TRBV29-1 | TRBD1 | TGCAGCGTTCTCAGGGGGGATAATAATTCACCCCTCCACTTT | CSVLRGDNNSPLHF
many | TRBJ1-4 | TRBV5-6 | NA | TGTGCCAGCACCGATGGGATTTCTAAGGATAGCAATGAAAAACTGTTTTTT | CASTDGISKDSNEKLFF
NA | TRBJ2-5 | TRBV27 | TRBD2 | TGTGCCAGCAGTTTATTGACTAGCGGGGGACACCAAGAGACCCAGTACTTC | CASSLLTSGGHQETQYF
NA | TRBJ1-4 | TRBV5-1 | NA | TGCGCCAGCAGCTTGAGAGGGCTAGAGGAAAAACTGTTTTTT | CASSLRGLEEKLFF
NA | TRBJ2-3 | TRBV20-1 | NA | TGCAGTGCTACCCGGGATACGCAGTATTTT | CSATRDTQYF
NA | TRBJ1-1 | TRBV2 | NA | TGTGCCAGCAGTGAAGGGGCCGGCGCAGCGAACACTGAAGCTTTCTTT | CASSEGAGAANTEAFF
NA | TRBJ2-3 | TRBV1 | NA | TGCACCAGCAGGGCGACAGGGGCGATTAGCACAGATACGCAGTATTTT | CTSRATGAISTDTQYF
few | TRBJ2-5 | TRBV28 | NA | TGTGCCAGCAGCACCCACAGGGAGGAGACCCAGTACTTC | CASSTHREETQYF
few | TRBJ2-3 | TRBV7-6 | TRBD2 | TGTGCCAGCAGCTTAGGCCGGGGGGTCTCCACAGATACGCAGTATTTT | CASSLGRGVSTDTQYF
NA | TRBJ2-1 | TRBV7-8 | TRBD2 | TGTGCCATTGGGGAGGGTTACAATGAGCAGTTCTTC | CAIGEGYNEQFF
NA | TRBJ1-3 | TRBV2 | NA | TGTGCCAGCAGCCACGCGATGGGTCCGGACTCTGGAAACACCATATATTTT | CASSHAMGPDSGNTIYF
NA | TRBJ2-1 | TRBV2 | TRBD2 | TGTGCCAGCAGGCGCGGGAGAGAAGTTCACAATGAGCAGTTCTTC | CASRRGREVHNEQFF
few | TRBJ2-7 | TRBV15 | NA | TGTGCCACCAGCAGAGGCCCTAGGGAAGCCTACGAGCAGTACTTC | CATSRGPREAYEQYF
NA | TRBJ2-1 | TRBV6-1 | TRBD2 | TGTGCCAGCAGTGCCTACATAGCGGGAGGGGACGATGAGCAGTTCTTC | CASSAYIAGGDDEQFF
NA | TRBJ2-1 | TRBV18 | NA | TGTGCCAGCTCACCCCGGGGATCGTCCTACAATGAGCAGTTCTTC | CASSPRGSSYNEQFF
NA | TRBJ2-7 | TRBV6-5 | TRBD1 | TGTGCCAGCAGTTATACCAGGGGGAACTACGAGCAGTACTTC | CASSYTRGNYEQYF
NA | TRBJ1-2 | TRBV28 | NA | TGTGCCAGCAAACCTAGGGGGGAGCAGGTTATACGAGGCTACACCTTC | CASKPRGEQVIRGYTF
NA | TRBJ2-2 | TRBV2 | NA | TGTGCCAGCACTGCACAGGGGAGGACCGGGGAGCTGTTTTTT | CASTAQGRTGELFF
NA | TRBJ1-5 | TRBV18 | NA | TGTGCCAGCTCACCGGGGCGGTCATCACAGCCCCAGCATTTT | CASSPGRSSQPQHF
NA | TRBJ2-5 | TRBV29-1 | TRBD2 | TGCAGCGTTGAACGGCCCGTCCTAGCGGGAGCAGAGACCCAGTACTTC | CSVERPVLAGAETQYF
NA | TRBJ1-2 | TRBV28 | TRBD1 | TGTGCCAGCAGTTTCGTGTCGGGACAGGGCAAAGAAGGCTACACCTTC | CASSFVSGQGKEGYTF
NA | TRBJ2-3 | TRBV11-2 | TRBD1 | TGTGCCAGCAGCTCTGGGAGGACAGGGATCACAGATACGCAGTATTTT | CASSSGRTGITDTQYF
NA | TRBJ2-3 | TRBV7-2 | NA | TGTGCCAGCAGCTTAGATGCTGGGGGGAGCGGAGATACGCAGTATTTT | CASSLDAGGSGDTQYF
few | TRBJ1-2 | TRBV15 | NA | TGTGCCACCAGCAGAGACCTTACGCACAGGGTCGATGGCTACACCTTC | CATSRDLTHRVDGYTF
NA | TRBJ1-2 | TRBV6-1 | NA | TGTGCCAGCAATCCCGGGATGTCTAACTATGGCTACACCTTC | CASNPGMSNYGYTF
few | TRBJ2-2 | TRBV28 | NA | TGTGCCAGCATGGGGGGTACGAACACCGGGGAGCTGTTTTTT | CASMGGTNTGELFF
NA | TRBJ2-2 | TRBV28 | NA | NA | CASSLIRPFGSELFF
NA | TRBJ1-1 | TRBV6-1 | TRBD1 | TGTGCCAGCAGTGCCAGGACAGGGGGCGATGCTTTCTTT | CASSARTGGDAFF
NA | TRBJ1-1 | TRBV5-1 | NA | TGCGCCAGCAGCTTTTCTGGGGGGACTGAAGCTTTCTTT | CASSFSGGTEAFF
few | TRBJ1-4 | TRBV10-1 | NA | TGCGCCAGCTCCCCGGGTTTTGGGAGAAAACTGTTTTTT | CASSPGFGRKLFF
few | TRBJ2-5 | TRBV29-1 | NA | TGCAGCGTTCCGGCAGGGGAAGGAGGGTCCAAAGAGACCCAGTACTTC | CSVPAGEGGSKETQYF
NA | TRBJ1-2 | TRBV5-1 | NA | TGCGCCAGCAGCTTGGGGGGACAAGCCTATGGCTACACCTTC | CASSLGGQAYGYTF
NA | TRBJ1-1 | TRBV28 | NA | TGTGCCAGCAGTTTATCCCAACCCCCCGGAGCTTTCTTT | CASSLSQPPGAFF
NA | TRBJ1-4 | TRBV2 | NA | TGTGCCAGCAGTGAAAGGGGGGGTGAAAAACTGTTTTTT | CASSERGGEKLFF
many | TRBJ2-2 | TRBV5-4 | NA | TGTGCCAGCAGCTTGGAGCAGGGGAGGCCCGGGGAGCTGTTTTTT | CASSLEQGRPGELFF
NA | TRBJ2-3 | TRBV7-2 | TRBD1 | TGTGCCAGCAGCCGGGACAGGGGAGTTATAGATACGCAGTATTTT | CASSRDRGVIDTQYF
many | TRBJ1-2 | TRBV6-5 | NA | TGTGCCAGCAGCAACCTACCGGTCGTTGCGGGCTACACCTTC | CASSNLPVVAGYTF
few | TRBJ1-2 | TRBV6-1 | NA | TGTGCCAGTATGACCCGGGCCGGGAACTATGGCTACACCTTC | CASMTRAGNYGYTF
once | TRBJ2-1 | TRBV27 | TRBD2 | TGTGCCAGCAGTCAGACTAGCGGGGGTGACACGAATGAGCAGTTCTTC | CASSQTSGGDTNEQFF
NA | TRBJ1-2 | TRBV28 | NA | TGTGCCAGCAGTGGAGGGGTCAAAGCTAACTATGGCTACACCTTC | CASSGGVKANYGYTF
NA | TRBJ2-4 | TRBV10-3 | TRBD1 | TGTGCCACCTCCGGGGCGACAGGGAAAAACATTCAGTACTTC | CATSGATGKNIQYF
few | TRBJ2-7 | TRBV7-6 | NA | TGTGCCAGCAACCTTCAGGAGTTCTCCTACGAGCAGTACTTC | CASNLQEFSYEQYF
NA | TRBJ2-3 | TRBV6-5 | TRBD1 | TGTGCCAGCAGACCTGACAGGGTGGGAACAGATACGCAGTATTTT | CASRPDRVGTDTQYF
NA | TRBJ2-7 | TRBV30 | NA | TGTGCCTGGAGTGTAGGGACGGGGCAGTACTTC | CAWSVGTGQYF
few | TRBJ1-1 | TRBV7-2 | NA | TGTGCCAGCACGACAGGTTGGAAAGCTTTCTTT | CASTTGWKAFF
NA | TRBJ2-7 | TRBV10-3 | TRBD2 | TGTGCCATCAGTTGGACTAGCGGGATTTACGAGCAGTACTTC | CAISWTSGIYEQYF
NA | TRBJ1-2 | TRBV9 | TRBD1 | TGTGCCAGCAGCGTAGGACAGGGCAGCTATGGCTACACCTTC | CASSVGQGSYGYTF
NA | TRBJ1-1 | TRBV28 | NA | TGTGCCAGCAGCCTAACGGGGTACACTGAAGCTTTCTTT | CASSLTGYTEAFF
NA | TRBJ1-5 | TRBV6-5 | NA | TGTGCCAGCAGACAGACCTACCAAGGTCAGCCCCAGCATTTT | CASRQTYQGQPQHF
NA | TRBJ1-5 | TRBV6-1 | TRBD1 | TGTGCCAGCAGTGCGGGACAGGGTTTCAATCAGCCCCAGCATTTT | CASSAGQGFNQPQHF
NA | TRBJ2-7 | TRBV7-9 | NA | TGTGCCAGCAGCTTGGGGGATCTTTTTTCCTACGAGCAGTACTTC | CASSLGDLFSYEQYF
NA | TRBJ2-3 | TRBV6-6 | TRBD2 | TGTGCCAGCAGTTCGGGACTAGGACTCACAGATACGCAGTATTTT | CASSSGLGLTDTQYF